What follows are 14 T cell receptor beta chains derived from one specimen sequenced in a study of blood T cell repertoires in COVID-19. This table comes from immunoSEQ multiplex PCR, and its TCRdb copy is limited to in-frame clones, with some not included. Counted here are 200,000 to 250,000 clones, 80% to 90% occurring once; the ten biggest clones make up 15% to 20%. The sequencing input was peripheral blood. These receptors all come from an elderly woman with active or convalescent COVID-19.

The chain carries TRBV3-1 (or the pseudogene TRBV3-2) and TRBJ2-1, with TRBD2 identical over 12 bases. The CDR3 is made up of 15 amino acids. Trimming cost V 6 bases and J 1 base; bases outside gene matches: 1. Germline CDR1 reads LGHDT; CDR2 reads YNNKEL (reference sequence). CDR3 loop: CASRGLAGSYNEQFF. CDR3 nucleotide sequence: TGTGCCAGCAGGGGACTAGCGGGTTCCTACAATGAGCAGTTCTTC.

The chain recombines TRBV29-1 with TRBJ2-5; 12 nucleotides agree with TRBD2. The CDR3 has 13 amino acids. Trimming at V came to 6 bases and at J to 5 bases, leaving 4 bases not matched to a gene. Per germline, CDR1 SQVTM and CDR2 ANQGSEA. The CDR3 is CSVVTSGGETQYF. Here the CDR3 DNA reads TGCAGCGTCGTGACTAGCGGGGGCGAGACCCAGTACTTC.

The chain combines TRBV29-1 with TRBJ1-1; no firm D call. The CDR3 runs 14 residues. From germline, CDR1 is SQVTM and CDR2 ANQGSEA. V was trimmed by 3 bases and J by 0 bases, leaving 11 bases between them. The CDR3 spells CSVEFAGMNTEAFF. In DNA, the CDR3 is TGCAGCGTTGAGTTTGCAGGAATGAACACTGAAGCTTTCTTT.

This chain uses TRBV5-4 with TRBJ2-1; 7 bases agree with TRBD2. The germline V gene encodes CDR1 SGHNT and CDR2 YYREEE (reference sequence). The CDR3 extends over 16 amino acids. Trimming took 4 bases from V and 4 from J; bases not matched to a gene: 11. The CDR3 coding sequence is TGTGCCAGCAGCCCTATGGGGGGGGGTCCGTACAATGAGCAGTTCTTC. Translating it yields CASSPMGGGPYNEQFF. The variable domain in full, completed from reference TRBV5-4 and TRBJ2-1, reads ETGVTQSPTHLIKTRGQQVTLRCSSQSGHNTVSWYQQALGQGPQFIFQYYREEENGRGNFPPRFSGLQFPNYSSELNVNALELDDSALYLCASSPMGGGPYNEQFFGPGTRLTVL.

J is TRBJ1-2 and V is TRBV7-2; TRBD1 aligns across 10 bases. J lost 4 bases, V lost 1 base, and 3 bases had no gene match. CDR1 is SGHTA and CDR2 is FQGNSA in the germline V gene. CDR3 length: 15 amino acids. CDR3 loop: CASSLGQGAGYGYTF. The CDR3 DNA follows: TGTGCCAGCAGCTTAGGACAGGGGGCGGGCTATGGCTACACCTTC.

The gene calls are TRBV7-2 and TRBJ1-5; D unresolved. V was clipped by 6 bases and J by 5 bases, with 17 bases between them. The CDR3 runs to 15 residues. CDR1 is SGHTA, CDR2 FQGNSA, per germline. CDR3 protein: CASRYIGGPHQPQHF. The CDR3, as DNA: TGTGCCAGCAGATATATTGGAGGGCCGCATCAGCCCCAGCATTTT.

The V and J genes are TRBV28 and TRBJ1-4; 11 nucleotides match TRBD1. The germline CDR1 and CDR2 sequences are MDHEN and SYDVKM. The CDR3 is 15 residues long. V lost 6 bases and J lost 7; bases outside the gene matches: 7. The CDR3 loop is CASRLPGQGVEKLFF. As DNA, the CDR3 is TGTGCCAGCAGGCTTCCGGGACAGGGGGTTGAAAAACTGTTTTTT.

This clone has only a few counts. The gene calls are TRBV18 and TRBJ1-5, with 8 bases aligning to TRBD1. Per germline, CDR1 KGHSH and CDR2 LQKENI. This CDR3 is 15 amino acids long. J lost 5 bases, V lost 3 bases, and 6 bases had no gene match. CDR3 in amino acids: CASSPGQGLYQPQHF. The DNA for the CDR3 is TGTGCCAGCTCACCCGGACAGGGTCTATATCAGCCCCAGCATTTT.

This chain uses TRBV7-6 with TRBJ1-1, with unresolved D. V lost 1 base and J lost 4, with 13 bases in between. Germline CDR1 reads SGHVS; CDR2 reads FNYEAQ. This CDR3 has 15 amino acids. The CDR3 sequence is CASSLGGSGGTEAFF. In DNA, the CDR3 is TGTGCCAGCAGCTTAGGGGGAAGCGGCGGCACTGAAGCTTTCTTT.

The chain recombines TRBV10-3 with TRBJ1-5; the D gene is possibly TRBD1 (5 bases). The V gene lost 10 bases and the J gene lost 2 bases, with 12 bases spanning the gap. This CDR3 region has 13 residues. Germline loops: CDR1 ENHRY, CDR2 SYGVKD. The CDR3, as DNA: TGTGCCACCGGGACTTTAGGCAATCAGCCCCAGCATTTT. Encoded protein: CATGTLGNQPQHF.

This chain joins TRBV28 and TRBJ1-1; tentative D call: TRBD1 (5 bases). Germline-derived CDR1 and CDR2 are MDHEN and SYDVKM. V gave up 2 bases and J gave up 8 bases, with 15 bases separating them. This CDR3 comprises 14 residues. The CDR3 bases are TGTGCCAGCAGTTTACCTAACAGGCCAGGGGAAGCTTTCTTT. It translates to CASSLPNRPGEAFF.

The gene calls are TRBV29-1 and TRBJ2-1, with 14 nucleotides matching TRBD2. CDR1 and CDR2 (germline): SQVTM, ANQGSEA. With V trimmed by 6 bases and J by 9 bases, 7 bases remained unmatched. CDR3 length equals 14 residues. CDR3 amino acids: CSVGLAGGSTEQFF. Here the CDR3 DNA reads TGCAGCGTCGGACTAGCGGGAGGTTCCACTGAGCAGTTCTTC.

The rearrangement links TRBV7-2 to TRBJ2-7; TRBD2 aligns across 12 bases. Germline loops: CDR1 SGHTA, CDR2 FQGNSA. Trimming at V came to 5 bases and at J to 2 bases, leaving 4 bases not matched to a gene. CDR3 length: 15 residues. DNA of the CDR3: TGTGCCAGCAGCATCGGACTAGCGGGAACCTACGAGCAGTACTTC. Protein product: CASSIGLAGTYEQYF. Full variable domain (remainder filled in from reference TRBV7-2 and TRBJ2-7): GAGVSQSPSNKVTEKGKDVELRCDPISGHTALYWYRQSLGQGLEFLIYFQGNSAPDKSGLPSDRFSAERTGGSVSTLTIQRTQQEDSAVYLCASSIGLAGTYEQYFGPGTRLTVT.

This chain links TRBV9 with TRBJ2-3, with TRBD2 matching 13 bases. V lost 0 bases and J lost 14; bases outside the gene matches: 3. This CDR3 is built from 13 residues. Germline loops: CDR1 SGDLS, CDR2 YYNGEE. The DNA for the CDR3 is TGTGCCAGCAGCGTAGGACTAGCGGGGGGATTGTATTTT. It yields the protein CASSVGLAGGLYF.